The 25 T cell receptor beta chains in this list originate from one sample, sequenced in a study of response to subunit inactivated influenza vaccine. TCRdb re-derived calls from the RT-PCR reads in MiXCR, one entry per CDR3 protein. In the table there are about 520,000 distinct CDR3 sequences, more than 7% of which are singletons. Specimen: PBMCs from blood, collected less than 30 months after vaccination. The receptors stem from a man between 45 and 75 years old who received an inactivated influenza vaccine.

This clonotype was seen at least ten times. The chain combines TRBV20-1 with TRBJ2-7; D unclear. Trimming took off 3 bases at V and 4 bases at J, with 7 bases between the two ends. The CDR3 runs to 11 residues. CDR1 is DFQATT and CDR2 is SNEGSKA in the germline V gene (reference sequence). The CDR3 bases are TGCAGTGCTAGTCCCCAGTACGAGCAGTACTTC. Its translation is CSASPQYEQYF.

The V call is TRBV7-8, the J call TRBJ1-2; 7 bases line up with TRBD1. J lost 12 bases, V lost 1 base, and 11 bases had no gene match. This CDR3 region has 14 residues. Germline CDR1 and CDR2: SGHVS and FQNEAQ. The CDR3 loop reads CASSLDGQVARDTF. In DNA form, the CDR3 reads TGTGCCAGCAGCTTAGATGGACAGGTCGCGAGAGACACCTTC.

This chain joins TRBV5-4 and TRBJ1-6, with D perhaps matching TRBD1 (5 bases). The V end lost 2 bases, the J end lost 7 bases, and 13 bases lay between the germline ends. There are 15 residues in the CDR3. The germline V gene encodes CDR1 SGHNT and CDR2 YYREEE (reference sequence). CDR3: CASSFRGWPNSPLHF. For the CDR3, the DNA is TGTGCCAGCAGCTTCCGGGGGTGGCCCAATTCACCCCTCCACTTT.

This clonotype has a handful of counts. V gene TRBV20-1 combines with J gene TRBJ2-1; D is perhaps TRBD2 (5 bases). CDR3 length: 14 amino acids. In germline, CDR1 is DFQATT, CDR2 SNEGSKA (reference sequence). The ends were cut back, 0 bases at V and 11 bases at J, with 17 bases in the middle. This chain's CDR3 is CSARDLQSGRKQFF. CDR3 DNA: TGCAGTGCTAGAGATCTCCAGAGCGGTCGTAAGCAGTTCTTC.

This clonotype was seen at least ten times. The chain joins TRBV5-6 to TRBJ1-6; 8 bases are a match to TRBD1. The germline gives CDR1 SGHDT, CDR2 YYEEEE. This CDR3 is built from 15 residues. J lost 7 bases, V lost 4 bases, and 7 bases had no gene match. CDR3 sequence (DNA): TGTGCCAGCAGCGTACGGGACAGGCGGAATTCACCCCTCCACTTT. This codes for CASSVRDRRNSPLHF.

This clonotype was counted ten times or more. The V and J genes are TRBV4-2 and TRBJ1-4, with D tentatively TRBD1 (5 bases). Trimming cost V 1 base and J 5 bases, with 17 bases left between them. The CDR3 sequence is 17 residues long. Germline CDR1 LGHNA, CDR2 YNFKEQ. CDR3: CASSQVGQGGLNEKLFF. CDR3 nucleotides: TGTGCCAGCAGCCAAGTCGGTCAGGGAGGTCTAAATGAAAAACTGTTTTTT.

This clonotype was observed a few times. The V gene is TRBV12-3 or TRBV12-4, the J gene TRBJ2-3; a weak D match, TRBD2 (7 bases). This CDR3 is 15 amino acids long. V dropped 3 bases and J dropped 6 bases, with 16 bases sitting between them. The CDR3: CASSFGGAPGDTQYF. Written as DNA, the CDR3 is TGTGCCAGCAGTTTTGGGGGGGCCCCGGGTGATACGCAGTATTTT.

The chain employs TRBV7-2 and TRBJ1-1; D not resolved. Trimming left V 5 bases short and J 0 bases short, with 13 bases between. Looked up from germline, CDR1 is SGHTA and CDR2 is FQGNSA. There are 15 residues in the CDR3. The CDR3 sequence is CASSTRLGVNTEAFF. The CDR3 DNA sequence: TGTGCCAGCAGCACACGCCTGGGAGTGAACACTGAAGCTTTCTTT. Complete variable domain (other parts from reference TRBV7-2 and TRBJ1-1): GAGVSQSPSNKVTEKGKDVELRCDPISGHTALYWYRQSLGQGLEFLIYFQGNSAPDKSGLPSDRFSAERTGGSVSTLTIQRTQQEDSAVYLCASSTRLGVNTEAFFGQGTRLTVV.

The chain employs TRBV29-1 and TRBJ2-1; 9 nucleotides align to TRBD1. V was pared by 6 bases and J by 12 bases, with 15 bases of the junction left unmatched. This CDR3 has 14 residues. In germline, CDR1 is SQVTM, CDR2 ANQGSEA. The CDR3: CSVDGTGPHLGQFF. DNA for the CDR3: TGCAGCGTCGACGGGACAGGGCCCCATCTAGGGCAGTTCTTC.

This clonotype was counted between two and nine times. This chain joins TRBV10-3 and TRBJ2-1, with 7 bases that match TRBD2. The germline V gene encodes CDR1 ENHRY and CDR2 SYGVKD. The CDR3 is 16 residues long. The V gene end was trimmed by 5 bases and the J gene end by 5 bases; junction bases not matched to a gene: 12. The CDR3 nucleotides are TGTGCCATCAGTAAATTCGTAGGGGAGGGGAACAATGAGCAGTTCTTC. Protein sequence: CAISKFVGEGNNEQFF.

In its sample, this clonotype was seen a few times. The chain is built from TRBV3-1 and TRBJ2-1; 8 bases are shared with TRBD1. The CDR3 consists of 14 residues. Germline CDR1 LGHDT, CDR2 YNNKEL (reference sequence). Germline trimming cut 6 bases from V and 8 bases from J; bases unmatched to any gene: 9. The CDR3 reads CASRPKKQGDEQFF. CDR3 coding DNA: TGTGCCAGCAGACCCAAAAAACAGGGGGATGAGCAGTTCTTC.

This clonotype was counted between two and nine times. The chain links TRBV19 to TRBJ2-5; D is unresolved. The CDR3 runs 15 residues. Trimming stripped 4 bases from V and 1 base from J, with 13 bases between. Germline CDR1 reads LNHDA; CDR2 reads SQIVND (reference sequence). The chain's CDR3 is CASSTSPRSQETQYF. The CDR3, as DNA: TGTGCCAGTAGTACTAGTCCGAGGTCCCAAGAGACCCAGTACTTC.

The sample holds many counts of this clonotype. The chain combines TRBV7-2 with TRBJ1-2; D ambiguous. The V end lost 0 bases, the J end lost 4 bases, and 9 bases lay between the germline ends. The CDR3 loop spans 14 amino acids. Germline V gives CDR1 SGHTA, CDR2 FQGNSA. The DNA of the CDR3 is TGTGCCAGCAGCTTAGCGCAACGGTCCTATGGCTACACCTTC. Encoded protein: CASSLAQRSYGYTF.

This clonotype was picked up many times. The chain's CDR3 is CSADSSNQPQHF. As DNA, the CDR3 is TGCAGTGCCGACAGTAGCAATCAGCCCCAGCATTTT. The chain links TRBV20-1 to TRBJ1-5, with D perhaps matching TRBD1 (5 bases). CDR1 DFQATT and CDR2 SNEGSKA come from the germline V gene (reference sequence). The V gene lost 6 bases and the J gene lost 0 bases, with 6 bases spanning the gap. This CDR3 is 12 amino acids long.

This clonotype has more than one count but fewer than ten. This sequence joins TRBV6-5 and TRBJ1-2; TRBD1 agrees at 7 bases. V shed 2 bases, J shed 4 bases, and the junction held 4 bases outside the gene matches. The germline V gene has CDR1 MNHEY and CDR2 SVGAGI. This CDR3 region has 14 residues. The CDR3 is CASSYDWTGYGYTF. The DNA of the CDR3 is TGTGCCAGCAGTTACGATTGGACAGGCTATGGCTACACCTTC.

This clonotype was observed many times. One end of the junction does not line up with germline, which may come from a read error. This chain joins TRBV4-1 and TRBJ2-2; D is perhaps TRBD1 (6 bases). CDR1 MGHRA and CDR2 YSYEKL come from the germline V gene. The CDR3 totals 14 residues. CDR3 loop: CASSQDWGPGELFF. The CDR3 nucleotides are TGCGCCAGTAGCCAAGACTGGGGGCCCGGGGAGCTGTTTTTT.

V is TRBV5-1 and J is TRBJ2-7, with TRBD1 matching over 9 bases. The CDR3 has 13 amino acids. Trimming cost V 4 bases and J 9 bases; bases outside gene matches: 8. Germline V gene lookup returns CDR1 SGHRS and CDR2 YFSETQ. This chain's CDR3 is CASSGGPGQGQYF. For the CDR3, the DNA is TGCGCCAGCAGCGGGGGCCCGGGACAGGGGCAGTACTTC. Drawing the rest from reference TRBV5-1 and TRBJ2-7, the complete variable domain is KAGVTQTPRYLIKTRGQQVTLSCSPISGHRSVSWYQQTPGQGLQFLFEYFSETQRNKGNFPGRFSGRQFSNSRSEMNVSTLELGDSALYLCASSGGPGQGQYFGPGTRLTVT.

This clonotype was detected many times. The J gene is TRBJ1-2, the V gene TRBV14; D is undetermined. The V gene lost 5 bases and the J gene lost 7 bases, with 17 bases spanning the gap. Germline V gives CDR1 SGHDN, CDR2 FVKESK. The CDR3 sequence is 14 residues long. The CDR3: CASSGRGRGSGYTF. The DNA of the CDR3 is TGTGCCAGCAGCGGACGGGGTAGAGGTAGTGGCTACACCTTC.

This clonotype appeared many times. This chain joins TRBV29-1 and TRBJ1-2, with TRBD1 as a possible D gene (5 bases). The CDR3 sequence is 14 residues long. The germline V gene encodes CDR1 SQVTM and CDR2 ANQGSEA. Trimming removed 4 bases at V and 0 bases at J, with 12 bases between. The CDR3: CSVVSQVSNYGYTF. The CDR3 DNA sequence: TGCAGCGTTGTTTCACAGGTTTCTAACTATGGCTACACCTTC.

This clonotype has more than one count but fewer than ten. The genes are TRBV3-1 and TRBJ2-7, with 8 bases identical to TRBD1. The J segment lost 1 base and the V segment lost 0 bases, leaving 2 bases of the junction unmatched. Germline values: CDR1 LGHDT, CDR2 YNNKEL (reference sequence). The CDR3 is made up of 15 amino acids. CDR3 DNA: TGTGCCAGCAGCCAAGAGACAGGGGAATCCTACGAGCAGTACTTC. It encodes CASSQETGESYEQYF.

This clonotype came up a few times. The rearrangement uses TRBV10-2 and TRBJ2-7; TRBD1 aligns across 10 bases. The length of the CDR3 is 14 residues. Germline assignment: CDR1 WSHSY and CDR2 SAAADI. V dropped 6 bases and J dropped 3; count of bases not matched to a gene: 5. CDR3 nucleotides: TGCGCCAGCAGAGAAGGGACAGGGGTCTACGAGCAGTACTTC. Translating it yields CASREGTGVYEQYF.

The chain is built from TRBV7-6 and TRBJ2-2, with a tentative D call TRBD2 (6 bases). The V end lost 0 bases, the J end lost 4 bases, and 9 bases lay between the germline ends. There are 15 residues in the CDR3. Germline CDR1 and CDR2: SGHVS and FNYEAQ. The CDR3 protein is CASSLAGGSTGELFF. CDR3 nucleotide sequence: TGTGCCAGCAGCTTAGCGGGGGGAAGCACCGGGGAGCTGTTTTTT.

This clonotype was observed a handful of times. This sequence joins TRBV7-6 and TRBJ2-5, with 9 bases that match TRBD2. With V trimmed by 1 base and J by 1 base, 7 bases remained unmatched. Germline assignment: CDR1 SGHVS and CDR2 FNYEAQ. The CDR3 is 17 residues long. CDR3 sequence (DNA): TGTGCCAGCAGCTTAGTTGCTCGAGCGGGGGGCCAAGAGACCCAGTACTTC. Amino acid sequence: CASSLVARAGGQETQYF.

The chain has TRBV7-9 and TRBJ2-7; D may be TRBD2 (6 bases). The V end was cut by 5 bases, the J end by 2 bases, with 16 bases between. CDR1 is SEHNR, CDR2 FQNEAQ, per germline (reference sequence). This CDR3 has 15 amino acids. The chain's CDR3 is CASSPAMGLAYEQYF. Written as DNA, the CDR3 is TGTGCCAGCAGCCCAGCAATGGGACTGGCCTACGAGCAGTACTTC.

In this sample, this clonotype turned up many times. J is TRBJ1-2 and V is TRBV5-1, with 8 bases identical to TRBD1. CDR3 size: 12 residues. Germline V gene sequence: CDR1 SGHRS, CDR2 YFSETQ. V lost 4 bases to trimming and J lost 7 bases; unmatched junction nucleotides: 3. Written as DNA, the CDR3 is TGCGCCAGCAGCCCTGGGACAGGTGGCTACACCTTC. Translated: CASSPGTGGYTF.